The entry below describes one T cell receptor beta chain. The source of the sample is a study of blood T cell repertoires in COVID-19. Study information: Sources were T cells, B-cell-depleted T cells, or PBMCs; the material itself was cDNA or gDNA.

The V end lost 6 bases, the J end lost 15 bases, and 18 bases lay between the germline ends. The CDR3 totals 11 residues. In germline, CDR1 is DFQATT, CDR2 SNEGSKA (reference sequence). Study processing details: Scientists estimated how many nucleated cells there were by amplifying reference gene primers. Data came from immunoSEQ multiplex PCR; TCRdb stores just in-frame clones and leaves some out. The V and J calls and clone size were taken over from that table, and D and trimming were inferred from the DNA. The table has about 140,000 clones, about nine tenths seen once. Material: peripheral blood. The TCR sequence derives from a human donor with COVID-19, enrolled during active disease. The donor label of this sample is uncertain. The chain links TRBV20-1 to TRBJ2-1; tentatively, D is TRBD2 (7 bases). This CDR3 is CSAPRGGALFF. Written as DNA, the CDR3 is TGCAGTGCCCCCCGAGGGGGGGCACTGTTCTTC.